The rows below give T cell receptor beta chains drawn from one sample of a study of shared clonotypes between healthy human individuals. Produced via immunoSEQ multiplex PCR; TCRdb's table is partial and in-frame only. This sample has 2 million to 2.5 million clones; approximately 95% occur once, and the top ten carry around 0.13%. Specimen: naive CD4+ T cells sorted from blood. These receptors were obtained from a man between 18 and 29 years old in good health. The CDR3 runs from the conserved cysteine through the conserved F or W. D genes are given only for firm matches. Clone size appears in some rows only: once, few, many, or a class for an expanded clone.

>once|TRBV9|TRBD1|TRBJ2-3
TGTGCCAGCAGCGCCATGTTAGGACAGGCAACGCAGTATTTT
CASSAMLGQATQYF
>-|TRBV2|-|TRBJ1-5
TGTGCCAGCAGTGAGGGAGGGCCCCCAGGGAATCAGCCCCAGCATTTT
CASSEGGPPGNQPQHF
>-|TRBV6-5|-|TRBJ1-1
TGTGCCAGCTCCGGGACGGTGAACACTGAAGCTTTCTTT
CASSGTVNTEAFF
>-|TRBV5-1|-|TRBJ2-5
TGCGCCAGCAGCTTGGCGACAGGCCAAGAGACCCAGTACTTC
CASSLATGQETQYF
>-|TRBV5-1|-|TRBJ2-5
TGCGCCAGCAGCTTGGCCGAGACAGATTCCCAAGAGACCCAGTACTTC
CASSLAETDSQETQYF
>-|TRBV11-2|-|TRBJ1-1
TGTGCCAGCAGCTTATGGGCAGGGACGAACACTGAAGCTTTCTTT
CASSLWAGTNTEAFF
>-|TRBV5-1|-|TRBJ2-4
TGCGCCAGCAGCTATGGTGGGGAAAACATTCAGTACTTC
CASSYGGENIQYF
>-|TRBV7-2|-|TRBJ2-2
TGTGCCAGCGGACTACAGGGGACGAGCACCGGGGAGCTGTTTTTT
CASGLQGTSTGELFF
>-|TRBV6-6|TRBD1|TRBJ1-5
TGTGCCAGCAGTTTTGACAGGGGCGACAATCAGCCCCAGCATTTT
CASSFDRGDNQPQHF
>-|TRBV5-1|-|TRBJ1-3
TGCGCCAGCAGCAGGGGGGACCCCATCCCCGGAAACACCATATATTTT
CASSRGDPIPGNTIYF
>once|TRBV20-1|-|TRBJ1-1
TGCAGTGCTTCTAACACTGAAGCTTTCTTT
CSASNTEAFF
>-|TRBV7-9|TRBD1|TRBJ1-4
TGTGCCAGCAGCTTAGTGCGGGACAGGGGCCTTAATGAAAAACTGTTTTTT
CASSLVRDRGLNEKLFF
>-|TRBV7-2|-|TRBJ2-3
TGTGCCAGCAGCTTAGGGACGGGGAGCACAGATACGCAGTATTTT
CASSLGTGSTDTQYF
>-|TRBV15|-|TRBJ1-2
TGTGCCACCAGCAGAGACGAGTATCTTAACTATGGCTACACCTTC
CATSRDEYLNYGYTF
>-|TRBV7-3|-|TRBJ2-7
TGTGCCAGCAGCTTTCCGGGACAAATGTACGAGCAGTACTTC
CASSFPGQMYEQYF
>-|TRBV9|-|TRBJ2-7
TGTGCCAGCAGCGTCACAGGGTCCATGGGGGAGCAGTACTTC
CASSVTGSMGEQYF
>-|TRBV11-2|TRBD2|TRBJ2-3
TGTGCCAGCAGCAAGCCCGGGGGGGGGCCTAGCACAGATACGCAGTATTTT
CASSKPGGGPSTDTQYF
>-|TRBV6-5|-|TRBJ1-2
TGTGCCAGCAGCCGAGAGCCCAGGAGTAACTATGGCTACACCTTC
CASSREPRSNYGYTF
>-|TRBV6-5|-|TRBJ1-5
TGTGCCAGCAAGGTCAGCGATAGAGGCAATCAGCCCCAGCATTTT
CASKVSDRGNQPQHF
>-|TRBV7-2|-|TRBJ2-5
TGTGCCAGCAGCACCCGCTCTTGGACCCAGTACTTC
CASSTRSWTQYF
>-|TRBV6-5|-|TRBJ1-3
TGTGCCAGCAGTTACCCACAGGAGACTGGAAACACCATATATTTT
CASSYPQETGNTIYF
>-|TRBV19|-|TRBJ1-5
TGTGCCAGTAGTATTGGACAGCTCTGGCAGCCCCAGCATTTT
CASSIGQLWQPQHF
>-|TRBV5-6|-|TRBJ1-4
TGTGCCAGCAGCTTGGGGATTGCCGGGGGCAGTGCTAATGAAAAACTGTTTTTT
CASSLGIAGGSANEKLFF
>-|TRBV5-6|-|TRBJ1-5
TGTGCCAGCAGCTTGTGGCAGGTGAGCAATCAGCCCCAGCATTTT
CASSLWQVSNQPQHF
>-|TRBV7-9|-|TRBJ2-7
TGTGCCAGCAGCTTAGAAGGGGTGGCATCCTACGAGCAGTACTTC
CASSLEGVASYEQYF
>-|TRBV27|-|TRBJ2-7
TGTGCCAGCAGTTTTTACGGAGGGGGCTACGAGCAGTACTTC
CASSFYGGGYEQYF
>once|TRBV5-1|-|TRBJ2-1
TGCGCCAGCAGCTTGAAGGAGGAGCAGTTCTTC
CASSLKEEQFF
>-|TRBV4-1|TRBD2|TRBJ2-5
TGCGCCAGCAGCCACCTAGCGGGGATACGGGAGACCCAGTACTTC
CASSHLAGIRETQYF
>-|TRBV7-8|-|TRBJ2-6
TGTGCCAGCAGCGCGCCCCCCCGGAGGGTACGAAGCTCTGGGGCCAACGTCCTGACTTTC
CASSAPPRRVRSSGANVLTF
>-|TRBV18|-|TRBJ2-7
TGTGCCAGCTCACCAACTCGGGGGGCGTACGAGCAGTACTTC
CASSPTRGAYEQYF
>once|TRBV7-9|-|TRBJ2-5
TGTGCCACCGAAGGGGTACAAGAGACCCAGTACTTC
CATEGVQETQYF
>-|TRBV19|-|TRBJ2-7
TGTGCCAGTGCCTATCGGCACAGAGCCTACGAGCAGTACTTC
CASAYRHRAYEQYF
>-|TRBV11-3|-|TRBJ2-3
TGTGCCAGCAGCTTAGGGACAAGAACCCCAGATACGCAGTATTTT
CASSLGTRTPDTQYF
>-|TRBV5-1|-|TRBJ1-1
TGCGCCAGCAGCTCCCGGGGGACCATGAACACTGAAGCTTTCTTT
CASSSRGTMNTEAFF
>-|TRBV9|TRBD2|TRBJ2-5
TGTGCCAGCAGCGCCCAACTAGCGGGAGGACAAGAGACCCAGTACTTC
CASSAQLAGGQETQYF
>-|TRBV5-1|-|TRBJ2-3
TGCGCCAGCAGCTTTTTTAGGGAAAGCACAGATACGCAGTATTTT
CASSFFRESTDTQYF
>-|TRBV7-3|-|TRBJ2-1
TGTGCCAGCAGCGAAACCGGGACGAGCTCCTACAATGAGCAGTTCTTC
CASSETGTSSYNEQFF
>-|TRBV5-4|-|TRBJ1-2
TGTGCCAGCAGCTCCCGGACATTACTCGGGGGCTACACCTTC
CASSSRTLLGGYTF
>-|TRBV28|-|TRBJ2-6
TGTGCCAGCAGTTTAGGGGGGTCTGGGGCCAACGTCCTGACTTTC
CASSLGGSGANVLTF
>once|TRBV10-2|-|TRBJ2-3
TGCGCCAGCACTCGGGACCTCCAGGATACGCAGTATTTT
CASTRDLQDTQYF
>-|TRBV14|TRBD2|TRBJ2-5
TGTGCCAGCAGCTTAGCGGGAGTTCAAGAGACCCAGTACTTC
CASSLAGVQETQYF
>once|TRBV2|TRBD1|TRBJ1-2
TGTGCCAGCAGTGAGTTACAGGGGGCTGGCGGCTACACCTTC
CASSELQGAGGYTF
>-|TRBV7-2|-|TRBJ2-7
TGTGCCAGCAGCTTATCAGGGAGCTACGAGCAGTACTTC
CASSLSGSYEQYF
>-|TRBV2|TRBD1|TRBJ1-2
TGTGCCAGCAGTCGGGACAGCCACCCCTACACCTTC
CASSRDSHPYTF
>-|TRBV4-1|TRBD1|TRBJ2-7
TGCGCCAGCAGCCAACCGGGACAGGGCTCCTACGAGCAGTACTTC
CASSQPGQGSYEQYF
>-|TRBV5-6|TRBD1|TRBJ1-4
TGTGCCAGCAGCCAGGACAGGCGTGCAACTAATGAAAAACTGTTTTTT
CASSQDRRATNEKLFF
>-|TRBV4-3|-|TRBJ2-7
TGCGCCAGCAGCCAAGATGGGGGCGGTACCTACGAGCAGTACTTC
CASSQDGGGTYEQYF
>-|TRBV5-1|-|TRBJ2-1
TGCGCCAGCAGCTCGGATGGGGGGCGAACCAACAATGAGCAGTTCTTC
CASSSDGGRTNNEQFF
>-|TRBV6-4|TRBD1|TRBJ2-3
TGTGCCAGCACCTTAGACAGGGGATCAGATACGCAGTATTTT
CASTLDRGSDTQYF
>-|TRBV15|-|TRBJ1-1
TGTGCCACCAGCAGAGATCTGTTCGGGGTTGGGGACACTGAAGCTTTCTTT
CATSRDLFGVGDTEAFF
>-|TRBV7-9|TRBD1|TRBJ2-7
TGTGCCAGCAGGGCCGGGACAGGGGTCTACGAGCAGTACTTC
CASRAGTGVYEQYF
>-|TRBV5-4|TRBD1|TRBJ2-3
TGTGCCAGCAGCTTCGGACAGGGGCCAGATACGCAGTATTTT
CASSFGQGPDTQYF
>-|TRBV5-1|-|TRBJ1-1
TGCGCCAGCAGCTTGGATGGGCCCCCCACTGAAGCTTTCTTT
CASSLDGPPTEAFF